This T cell receptor (beta chain) was identified in a study of hypomethylating agent response in myelodysplastic syndrome. Produced via immunoSEQ multiplex PCR; TCRdb's table is partial and in-frame only. The table has several thousand clones, about 80% seen once; the top ten hold around 15%. The V gene end was trimmed by 1 base and the J gene end by 2 bases; junction bases not matched to a gene: 4. Germline V lookup: CDR1 SGHRS, CDR2 YFSETQ. CDR3 size: 15 residues. The genes are TRBV5-1 and TRBJ2-3; 7 nucleotides align to TRBD1. The origin of this receptor is a human donor with myelodysplastic syndrome. Source: bone marrow, taken before or after starting hypomethylating agent treatment for myelodysplastic syndrome (not recorded which). CDR3 coding DNA: TGCGCCAGCAGCTTGCTAGGGGGCTCCACAGATACGCAGTATTTT. Protein: CASSLLGGSTDTQYF.